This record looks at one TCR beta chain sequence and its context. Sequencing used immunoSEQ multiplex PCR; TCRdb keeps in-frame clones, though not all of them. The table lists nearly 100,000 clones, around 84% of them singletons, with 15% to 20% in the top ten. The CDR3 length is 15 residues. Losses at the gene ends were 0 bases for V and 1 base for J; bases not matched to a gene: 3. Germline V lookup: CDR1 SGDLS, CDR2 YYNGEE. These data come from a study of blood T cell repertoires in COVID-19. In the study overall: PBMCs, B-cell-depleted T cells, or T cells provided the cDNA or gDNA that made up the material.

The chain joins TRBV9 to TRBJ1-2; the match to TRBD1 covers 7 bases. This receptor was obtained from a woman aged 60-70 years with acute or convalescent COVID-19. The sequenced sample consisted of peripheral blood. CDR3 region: CASSVGQGYNYGYTF. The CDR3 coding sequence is TGTGCCAGCAGCGTAGGACAGGGTTATAACTATGGCTACACCTTC.